A single sample is the source of the 19 T cell receptor beta chains below, sequenced in a study of technical replicates of blood from a handful of donors. Sequencing was performed with immunoSEQ multiplex PCR; in TCRdb, only in-frame clones are kept and a portion is missing. The data hold about 79,000 clones, with more than 85% observed a single time. What was sequenced was T cells isolated from PBMCs. Receptors were obtained from a human donor in good health. Some clones in this sample may be carry-over from other donors' samples.

The chain combines TRBV10-3 with TRBJ1-1; the match to TRBD1 covers 9 bases. V was pared by 8 bases and J by 0 bases, with 4 bases of the junction left unmatched. CDR3 length: 14 residues. Germline V lookup: CDR1 ENHRY, CDR2 SYGVKD. The CDR3 region has the DNA TGTGCCATCTGGGACAGGGCGATGAACACTGAAGCTTTCTTT. As protein: CAIWDRAMNTEAFF.

This sequence joins TRBV19 and TRBJ1-4, with no clear D. V dropped 3 bases and J dropped 4 bases, with 9 bases sitting between them. The CDR3 has 14 residues. Germline assignment: CDR1 LNHDA and CDR2 SQIVND (reference sequence). The CDR3 DNA is TGTGCCAGTAGTATTGGCGGTAATAATGAAAAACTGTTTTTT. Amino acids: CASSIGGNNEKLFF. Full variable domain (rest looked up from reference TRBV19 and TRBJ1-4): DGGITQSPKYLFRKEGQNVTLSCEQNLNHDAMYWYRQDPGQGLRLIYYSQIVNDFQKGDIAEGYSVSREKKESFPLTVTSAQKNPTAFYLCASSIGGNNEKLFFGSGTQLSVL.

This chain connects TRBV5-6 to TRBJ2-5, with D perhaps TRBD2 (5 bases). This CDR3 is 14 amino acids long. CDR1 SGHDT and CDR2 YYEEEE come from the germline V gene. Trimming left V 1 base short and J 4 bases short, with 11 bases between. The CDR3, as DNA: TGTGCCAGCAGCTTGAAGGTGGGAGCAGAGACCCAGTACTTC. It is translated as CASSLKVGAETQYF.

V usage is TRBV28 and J usage is TRBJ1-5; a possible D gene is TRBD1 (6 bases). Trimming cost V 2 bases and J 0 bases, with 14 bases left between them. The CDR3 has 17 amino acids. Germline V gene sequence: CDR1 MDHEN, CDR2 SYDVKM. CDR3 in amino acids: CASSLVPGVYSNQPQHF. The CDR3 DNA follows: TGTGCCAGCAGTTTAGTCCCAGGGGTTTATAGCAATCAGCCCCAGCATTTT.

This clone has just one count. The chain has TRBV6-5 and TRBJ2-7, with D unresolved. Trimming removed 7 bases from V and 6 bases from J, with 19 bases in between. The CDR3 totals 14 residues. Germline values: CDR1 MNHEY, CDR2 SVGAGI. CDR3 amino acids: CASKTERLISEQYF. CDR3 coding DNA: TGTGCCAGCAAAACGGAAAGACTGATATCCGAGCAGTACTTC.

The rearrangement joins TRBV6-5 to TRBJ2-7; 7 positions match TRBD2. Per the germline V gene, CDR1 is MNHEY and CDR2 is SVGAGI. This CDR3 has 15 amino acids. V trimming: 6 bases; J trimming: 1 base; junction bases outside the gene matches: 9. The CDR3: CASSYQVGLSYEQYF. CDR3 nucleotide sequence: TGTGCCAGCAGCTATCAAGTGGGACTATCCTACGAGCAGTACTTC.

CDR3 coding DNA: TGTGCCAGCAGCTTACACACAGATACGCAGTATTTT. It is translated as CASSLHTDTQYF. This chain uses TRBV11-3 with TRBJ2-3; D uncertain. CDR3 length: 12 amino acids. The V and J ends lost 2 bases and 2 bases respectively, with 2 bases between them. CDR1 is SGHNT, CDR2 YENEEA, per germline.

This clone was detected a few times. CDR3 sequence (DNA): TGCGCCAGCAGAGGGGACTTCGCGGGAGAAGAGCAGTACTTC. It translates to CASRGDFAGEEQYF. The V gene is TRBV10-1, the J gene TRBJ2-7, with TRBD2 identical over 7 bases. Per germline, CDR1 WNHNN and CDR2 SYGVQD (reference sequence). V lost 6 bases and J lost 7; bases outside the gene matches: 12. The CDR3 loop spans 14 amino acids.

V usage is TRBV11-2 and J usage is TRBJ1-5; no definite D call. The length of the CDR3 is 14 residues. The ends were cut back, 4 bases at V and 4 bases at J, with 11 bases in the middle. Germline loops: CDR1 SGHAT, CDR2 FQNNGV. CDR3 bases: TGTGCCAGCAGCTCAGATTTCAGAAATCAGCCCCAGCATTTT. Amino acid sequence: CASSSDFRNQPQHF.

The rearrangement joins TRBV10-1 to TRBJ2-1; 10 bases are shared with TRBD2. The CDR3 length is 15 residues. Germline trimming cut 4 bases from V and 5 bases from J; bases unmatched to any gene: 5. CDR1 WNHNN and CDR2 SYGVQD come from the germline V gene (reference sequence). The CDR3 DNA is TGCGCCAGCAGTGTAGCGGGAGGCCTGCACAATGAGCAGTTCTTC. It yields the protein CASSVAGGLHNEQFF.

Judged by abundance, this clone is medium-sized. The V gene is TRBV6-1, the J gene TRBJ2-7; 9 nucleotides line up with TRBD1. V was clipped by 3 bases and J by 1 base; unmatched bases: 7. Germline CDR1 reads MNHNS; CDR2 reads SASEGT. There are 16 residues in the CDR3. The CDR3 is CASSDEGQGPSYEQYF. DNA of the CDR3: TGTGCCAGCAGTGACGAGGGACAGGGCCCTTCCTACGAGCAGTACTTC.

The chain recombines TRBV7-2 with TRBJ2-3; D possibly corresponds to TRBD2 (6 bases). V was pared by 3 bases and J by 5 bases, with 9 bases between. The CDR3 is 13 residues long. The germline CDR1 and CDR2 sequences are SGHTA and FQGNSA. CDR3 in DNA: TGTGCCAGCAGCTTCCCTAGCGTAGATACGCAGTATTTT. Its protein product is CASSFPSVDTQYF. Drawing the rest from reference TRBV7-2 and TRBJ2-3, the complete variable domain is GAGVSQSPSNKVTEKGKDVELRCDPISGHTALYWYRQSLGQGLEFLIYFQGNSAPDKSGLPSDRFSAERTGGSVSTLTIQRTQQEDSAVYLCASSFPSVDTQYFGPGTRLTVL.

This clone has a handful of counts. V usage is TRBV6-6 and J usage is TRBJ2-7; D is undetermined. V was cut by 2 bases and J by 3 bases, with 8 bases left in between. The CDR3 sequence is 13 residues long. CDR1 is MNHNY, CDR2 SVGAGI, per germline (reference sequence). CDR3 sequence: CASSYTTYYEQYF. CDR3 bases: TGTGCCAGCAGTTACACGACATACTACGAGCAGTACTTC.

As for this clone: Here the CDR3 omits its conserved ending phenylalanine or tryptophan, so a read error is the likely source. V gene TRBV4-2 combines with J gene TRBJ2-7; 9 positions agree with TRBD2. Trimming removed 0 bases from V and 4 bases from J; junction bases left unmatched: 7. CDR3 length: 16 residues. Germline assignment: CDR1 LGHNA and CDR2 YNFKEQ. The CDR3 nucleotides read TGTGCCAGCAGCCAAGACGGGGCGGGAGGGTTTTACGAGCAGTACCTC. Its protein product is CASSQDGAGGFYEQYL.

The rearrangement uses TRBV13 and TRBJ1-2; D is unclear. CDR3 length: 15 residues. Germline V lookup: CDR1 PRHDT, CDR2 FYEKMQ (reference sequence). V lost 5 bases, J lost 0 bases, and 13 bases lay in between. CDR3 DNA: TGTGCCAGCAGCCCTTATCTAGACTCTAACTATGGCTACACCTTC. Translating it yields CASSPYLDSNYGYTF.

The chain employs TRBV9 and TRBJ1-2; the D is unclear. Trimming left V 3 bases short and J 10 bases short, with 10 bases between. The CDR3 sequence is 11 residues long. Looked up from germline, CDR1 is SGDLS and CDR2 is YYNGEE. In nucleotides, the CDR3 is TGTGCCAGCAGCGACGACAAACTCTACACCTTC. Its protein product is CASSDDKLYTF.

This chain connects TRBV4-2 to TRBJ2-1; a possible D gene is TRBD2 (6 bases). Trimming left V 0 bases short and J 0 bases short, with 15 bases between. Germline CDR1 is LGHNA and CDR2 is YNFKEQ. This CDR3 region has 18 residues. CDR3 DNA sequence: TGTGCCAGCAGCCAAGATTTTACGGGAGCCCCCTCCTACAATGAGCAGTTCTTC. This gives the protein CASSQDFTGAPSYNEQFF.

This chain links TRBV10-2 with TRBJ2-5, with D maybe TRBD2 (6 bases). The CDR3 has 12 residues. The germline CDR1 and CDR2 sequences are WSHSY and SAAADI. V lost 3 bases to trimming and J lost 14 bases, with 16 bases between them. DNA of the CDR3: TGCGCCAGCAGTGAAAGTCTCCGGGACTTATACTTC. This gives the protein CASSESLRDLYF.

The CDR3, as DNA: TGTGCCAGCAGTTACGGATTAGCGGGACACTGGTACTTC. Translating it yields CASSYGLAGHWYF. The chain combines TRBV6-5 with TRBJ2-7; 8 bases are a match to TRBD2. Germline CDR1 MNHEY, CDR2 SVGAGI. Losses at the gene ends were 2 bases for V and 12 bases for J; bases not matched to a gene: 9. The CDR3 contains 13 residues.